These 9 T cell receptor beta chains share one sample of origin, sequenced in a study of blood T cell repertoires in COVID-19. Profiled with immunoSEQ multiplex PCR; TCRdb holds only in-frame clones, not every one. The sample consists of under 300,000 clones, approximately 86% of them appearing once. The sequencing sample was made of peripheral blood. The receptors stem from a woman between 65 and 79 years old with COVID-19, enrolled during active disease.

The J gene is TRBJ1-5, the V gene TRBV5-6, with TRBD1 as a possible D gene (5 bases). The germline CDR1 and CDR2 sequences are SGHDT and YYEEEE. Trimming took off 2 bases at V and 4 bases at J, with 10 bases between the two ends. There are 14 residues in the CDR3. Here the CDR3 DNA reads TGTGCCAGCAGCTTAGCAGGGTTAAATCAGCCCCAGCATTTT. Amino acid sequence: CASSLAGLNQPQHF.

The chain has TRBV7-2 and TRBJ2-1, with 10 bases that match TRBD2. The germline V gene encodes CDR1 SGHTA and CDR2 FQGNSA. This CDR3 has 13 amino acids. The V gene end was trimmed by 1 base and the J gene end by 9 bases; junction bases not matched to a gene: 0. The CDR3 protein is CASSLERGGEQFF. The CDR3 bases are TGTGCCAGCAGCTTAGAGCGGGGGGGTGAGCAGTTCTTC.

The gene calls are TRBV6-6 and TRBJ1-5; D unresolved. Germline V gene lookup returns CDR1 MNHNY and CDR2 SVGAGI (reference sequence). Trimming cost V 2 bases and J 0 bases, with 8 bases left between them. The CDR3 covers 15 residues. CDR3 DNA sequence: TGTGCCAGCAGTTACGGAGCCTATAGCAATCAGCCCCAGCATTTT. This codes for CASSYGAYSNQPQHF.

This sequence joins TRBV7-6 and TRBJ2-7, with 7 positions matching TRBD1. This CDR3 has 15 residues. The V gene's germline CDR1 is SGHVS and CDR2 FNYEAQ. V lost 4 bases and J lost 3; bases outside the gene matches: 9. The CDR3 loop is CASSSKQGLDYEQYF. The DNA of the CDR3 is TGTGCCAGCAGCTCAAAACAGGGGTTGGACTACGAGCAGTACTTC. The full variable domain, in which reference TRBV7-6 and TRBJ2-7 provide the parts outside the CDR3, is GAGVSQSPRYKVTKRGQDVALRCDPISGHVSLYWYRQALGQGPEFLTYFNYEAQQDKSGLPNDRFSAERPEGSISTLTIQRTEQRDSAMYRCASSSKQGLDYEQYFGPGTRLTVT.

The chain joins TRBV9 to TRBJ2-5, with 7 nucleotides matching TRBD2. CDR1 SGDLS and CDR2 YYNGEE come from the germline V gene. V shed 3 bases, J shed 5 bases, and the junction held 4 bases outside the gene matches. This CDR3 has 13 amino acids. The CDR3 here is CASSATSAETQYF. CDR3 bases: TGTGCCAGCAGCGCAACTAGCGCGGAGACCCAGTACTTC.

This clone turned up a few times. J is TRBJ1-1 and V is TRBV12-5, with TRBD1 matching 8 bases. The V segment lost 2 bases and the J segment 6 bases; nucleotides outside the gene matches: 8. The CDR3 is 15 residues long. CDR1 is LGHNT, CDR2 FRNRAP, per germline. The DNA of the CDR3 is TGTGCTAGTGGTTTGCCCAGGGGGCTGGTCCCTGAAGCTTTCTTT. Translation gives CASGLPRGLVPEAFF.

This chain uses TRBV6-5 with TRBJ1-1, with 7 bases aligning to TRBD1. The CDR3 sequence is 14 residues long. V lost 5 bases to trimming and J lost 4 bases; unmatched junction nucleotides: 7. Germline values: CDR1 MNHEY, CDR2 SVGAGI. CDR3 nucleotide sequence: TGTGCCAGCAGTCCAACAGGGGTCGGCACTGAAGCTTTCTTT. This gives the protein CASSPTGVGTEAFF.

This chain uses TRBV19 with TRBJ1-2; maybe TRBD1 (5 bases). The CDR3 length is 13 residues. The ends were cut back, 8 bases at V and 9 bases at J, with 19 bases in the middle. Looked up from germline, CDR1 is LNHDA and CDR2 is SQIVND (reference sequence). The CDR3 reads CASSGGAGRSYTF. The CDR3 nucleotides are TGTGCCAGTTCTGGAGGGGCTGGTAGAAGCTACACCTTC. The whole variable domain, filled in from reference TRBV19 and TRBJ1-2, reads DGGITQSPKYLFRKEGQNVTLSCEQNLNHDAMYWYRQDPGQGLRLIYYSQIVNDFQKGDIAEGYSVSREKKESFPLTVTSAQKNPTAFYLCASSGGAGRSYTFGSGTRLTVV.

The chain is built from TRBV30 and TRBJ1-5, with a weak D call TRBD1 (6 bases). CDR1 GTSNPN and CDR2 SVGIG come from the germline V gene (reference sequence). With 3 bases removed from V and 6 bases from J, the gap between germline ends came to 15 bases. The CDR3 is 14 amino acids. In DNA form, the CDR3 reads TGTGCCTGGAGCCGGGACAATCGCGCTCAGCCCCAGCATTTT. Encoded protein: CAWSRDNRAQPQHF.